This TCR beta chain came from a study of blood T cells in healthy people across ages. Through a sample-barcoded 5' primer and a J-beta primer mix, a second PCR was run for roughly 6 to 11 cycles. Researchers report that a template-switch adaptor with 12 random nucleotides tagged each cDNA molecule. Sequencing of every sample gave 2.5 million or more CDR3-containing paired-end reads. TCRdb itself ran the 5' RACE reads through MiXCR, one entry per CDR3 protein. In the table there are hundreds of thousands of distinct CDR3 sequences, 40% to 50% of which are singletons. Whole-study findings and limits: Diversity figures based on one million T cells were deemed too low.

A minimum of 5 micrograms of total RNA was extracted per sample. Concerning this clonotype: Antigen specificity is unknown.

The origin of this receptor is a man aged 55-75 years in good health. Material for sequencing was blood.

The CDR3 nucleotides are TGCAGTGCCGATAAAAGACACAACCTTTACACAGATACGCAGTATTTT. This translates into CSADKRHNLYTDTQYF. This chain joins TRBV20-1 and TRBJ2-3, with D unresolved. Per germline, CDR1 DFQATT and CDR2 SNEGSKA (reference sequence). CDR3 size: 16 residues. Trimming shortened V by 6 bases and J by 2 bases, and 21 bases separated the two germline ends.